This record concerns one TCR beta chain sequence. The antigen is unknown. This entry is derived from a study of long-term antiretroviral therapy in people with HIV. The germline gives CDR1 LGHNA, CDR2 YNFKEQ. V was shortened by 3 bases and J by 3 bases, with 15 bases between the two germline ends. This CDR3 has 16 residues. Survey level was the resolution at which the v3.0 immunoSEQ assay ran. Data came from immunoSEQ multiplex PCR; TCRdb stores just in-frame clones and leaves some out. The repertoire holds tens of thousands of clones, with roughly 96% as singletons. Points from the study as a whole: Blood, drawn from the mid-2000s to the late 2010s, may reflect older ART regimens. Spans of CDR3 length were tighter for HIV repertoires than for controls. On ART adherence, viral resistance or therapy changes, no data were available. The clones with expansion before ART were dominant in the repertoire at all time points.

The V and J genes are TRBV4-2 and TRBJ1-5; possibly TRBD1 for D (6 bases). The TCR sequence derives from a man younger than 40 with HIV. The sample was unsorted PBMCs, taken around 6.6 years after starting antiretroviral therapy. CDR3 coding DNA: TGTGCCAGCAGCCAGGGATCGAGGACAGTCAATCAGCCCCAGCATTTT. This translates into CASSQGSRTVNQPQHF.